The 16 T cell receptor beta chains below all came from one sample that was sequenced in a study of shared clonotypes between healthy human individuals. Data came from immunoSEQ multiplex PCR; TCRdb stores just in-frame clones and leaves some out. Of over a million clones listed, about 74% were seen once; the top ten hold over 1.3%. Input material: memory CD4+ T cells sorted from blood. Subset noted: CD45RA-negative fraction. All receptors derive from a man aged 18-30 years in good health.

Turning to this clone: This sample also contains other DNA sequences that code for the same CDR3. J is TRBJ1-5 and V is TRBV5-1, with D uncertain. V was shortened by 0 bases and J by 5 bases, with 6 bases between the two germline ends. Germline lookup yields CDR1 SGHRS and CDR2 YFSETQ. The CDR3 is 13 residues long. In nucleotides, the CDR3 is TGCGCCAGCAGCTTGGGGGTTGATCAGCCCCAGCATTTT. Amino acid sequence: CASSLGVDQPQHF.

This chain connects TRBV28 to TRBJ2-2, with 10 bases fitting TRBD1. The V gene's germline CDR1 is MDHEN and CDR2 SYDVKM. The CDR3 extends over 13 amino acids. V was pared by 10 bases and J by 6 bases, with 5 bases of the junction left unmatched. CDR3 in amino acids: CATRTGGPGELFF. The CDR3, as DNA: TGTGCCACCCGGACAGGGGGGCCCGGGGAGCTGTTTTTT.

CDR3 in DNA: TGTGCCAGCAGCTTGACAGGGCCCCCGGCCAAAAACATTCAGTACTTC. Translated, it gives CASSLTGPPAKNIQYF. V and J are TRBV13 and TRBJ2-4; 7 positions agree with TRBD1. The CDR3 contains 16 residues. Germline CDR1 reads PRHDT; CDR2 reads FYEKMQ (reference sequence). The junction had 6 bases not matched to a gene; V was cut back by 3 bases and J by 1 base.

The rearrangement joins TRBV7-3 to TRBJ2-1, with D uncertain. The CDR3 has 13 amino acids. V was trimmed by 2 bases and J by 3 bases, leaving 5 bases between them. Germline V gene lookup returns CDR1 SGHTA and CDR2 FQGTGA. The CDR3 loop reads CASSLYNYNEQFF. The CDR3 coding sequence is TGTGCCAGCAGCTTATATAACTACAATGAGCAGTTCTTC.

This clone has a handful of counts. This chain joins TRBV27 and TRBJ2-6, with TRBD1 matching 7 bases. Looked up from germline, CDR1 is MNHEY and CDR2 is SMNVEV (reference sequence). This CDR3 has 17 residues. J lost 0 bases, V lost 7 bases, and 9 bases had no gene match. As DNA, the CDR3 is TGTGCCAGCACCAGGGACAGACTCAGCTCTGGGGCCAACGTCCTGACTTTC. Translation gives CASTRDRLSSGANVLTF.

The V call is TRBV28, the J call TRBJ2-4, with 7 bases identical to TRBD2. The CDR3 sequence is 12 residues long. The germline V gene has CDR1 MDHEN and CDR2 SYDVKM. The V and J ends lost 7 bases and 7 bases, in that order; junction bases with no gene match: 4. CDR3 residues: CASMQGGNIQYF. In DNA form, the CDR3 reads TGTGCCAGCATGCAGGGAGGGAACATTCAGTACTTC.

V and J are TRBV4-1 and TRBJ1-5; 8 positions agree with TRBD1. The CDR3 consists of 15 residues. Germline CDR1 is MGHRA and CDR2 is YSYEKL. The junction had 8 bases not matched to a gene; V was cut back by 5 bases and J by 5 bases. CDR3 nucleotides: TGCGCCAGCAGCACAGGGGGAAGAATGTATCAGCCCCAGCATTTT. This gives the protein CASSTGGRMYQPQHF.

V and J are TRBV27 and TRBJ1-2; a weak D match, TRBD1 (5 bases). Trimming removed 5 bases at V and 0 bases at J, with 7 bases between. This CDR3 contains 13 residues. In germline, CDR1 is MNHEY, CDR2 SMNVEV (reference sequence). The CDR3 nucleotides read TGTGCCAGCAGTGCGACAGCTAACTATGGCTACACCTTC. Amino acid sequence: CASSATANYGYTF.

The chain links TRBV18 to TRBJ1-6; D is ambiguous. CDR1 and CDR2 (germline): KGHSH, LQKENI. V was shortened by 2 bases and J by 4 bases, with 9 bases between the two germline ends. The CDR3 loop spans 15 amino acids. The CDR3 reads CASSPGETYNSPLHF. Written as DNA, the CDR3 is TGTGCCAGCTCACCAGGGGAAACTTATAATTCACCCCTCCACTTT.

This rearrangement joins TRBV10-2 to TRBJ2-3; TRBD2 matches at 9 bases. J lost 8 bases, V lost 2 bases, and 11 bases had no gene match. Per germline, CDR1 WSHSY and CDR2 SAAADI. This CDR3 spans 16 amino acids. CDR3 sequence reads: CASSEIGSGSPGTQYF. For the CDR3, the DNA is TGCGCCAGCAGTGAGATTGGTAGCGGGAGTCCTGGTACGCAGTATTTT.

The rearrangement joins TRBV29-1 to TRBJ1-1; the D gene is possibly TRBD1 (5 bases). Between the trimmed V and J ends, which lost 6 bases and 2 bases, there was a span of 16 bases. CDR1 and CDR2 (germline): SQVTM, ANQGSEA. The CDR3 runs 14 residues. The CDR3 region is CSVWSRGINTEAFF. CDR3 bases: TGCAGCGTCTGGAGTAGGGGCATAAACACTGAAGCTTTCTTT.

As to this clone: This sample also contains other DNA sequences that code for the same CDR3. V gene TRBV5-1 combines with J gene TRBJ1-5; tentatively, D is TRBD1 (5 bases). Between the trimmed V and J ends, which lost 4 bases and 1 base, there was a span of 6 bases. Germline V CDR1 and CDR2: SGHRS, YFSETQ. The CDR3 extends over 13 amino acids. The CDR3, as DNA: TGCGCCAGCAGCCGGGACAGCAATCAGCCCCAGCATTTT. Translated: CASSRDSNQPQHF.

The gene calls are TRBV19 and TRBJ2-5; D may match TRBD1 or TRBD2 (5 bases each). V lost 6 bases and J 11 bases, leaving 13 bases between the germline ends. Germline V gene lookup returns CDR1 LNHDA and CDR2 SQIVND (reference sequence). The CDR3 runs 11 residues. The CDR3 reads CASRGDVKQYF. The CDR3 DNA follows: TGTGCCAGTAGGGGGGACGTGAAGCAGTACTTC.

This clone has at least ten counts. This rearrangement joins TRBV5-1 to TRBJ1-2; 8 bases fit TRBD1. With V trimmed by 4 bases and J by 5 bases, 10 bases remained unmatched. CDR3 length: 15 amino acids. Per the germline V gene, CDR1 is SGHRS and CDR2 is YFSETQ. The CDR3 protein is CASSPYGQGLYGYTF. In nucleotides, the CDR3 is TGCGCCAGCAGCCCTTATGGACAGGGATTGTATGGCTACACCTTC.

The chain links TRBV5-4 to TRBJ2-3, with 11 nucleotides matching TRBD2. Germline V gene sequence: CDR1 SGHNT, CDR2 YYREEE (reference sequence). The junction had 5 bases not matched to a gene; V was cut back by 0 bases and J by 5 bases. This CDR3 is built from 16 residues. The CDR3 protein is CASSLGLAGNLDTQYF. The CDR3, as DNA: TGTGCCAGCAGCTTGGGACTAGCGGGGAACTTAGATACGCAGTATTTT. The full variable domain, its missing parts supplied by reference TRBV5-4 and TRBJ2-3, is ETGVTQSPTHLIKTRGQQVTLRCSSQSGHNTVSWYQQALGQGPQFIFQYYREEENGRGNFPPRFSGLQFPNYSSELNVNALELDDSALYLCASSLGLAGNLDTQYFGPGTRLTVL.

This clone was detected once. The sample holds other DNA sequences that translate to the same CDR3. The CDR3 coding sequence is TGTGCCAGCAGCAGGGGGGACTTCTCCTACGAGCAGTACTTC. Translation: CASSRGDFSYEQYF. V usage is TRBV6-6 and J usage is TRBJ2-7, with D perhaps TRBD1 (7 bases). Trimming shortened V by 6 bases and J by 0 bases, and 12 bases separated the two germline ends. CDR3 size: 14 residues. Germline V gene sequence: CDR1 MNHNY, CDR2 SVGAGI (reference sequence).